The rows below give T cell receptor beta chains drawn from one sample of a study of cytomegalovirus exposure and HLA in healthy donors. The protocol was immunoSEQ multiplex PCR, while the TCRdb copy is restricted to in-frame clones and leaves out a portion. The sample contains 95,000 to 150,000 clones, roughly 15% of which appear only once. The sample comprised PBMCs. The receptors were sampled from a woman aged 18 to 35 in good health and CMV-seronegative. The CDR3 runs from the conserved cysteine through the conserved F or W. D genes are given only for firm matches. Clone size is stated in some rows and not others, as once, few, many or a class when expanded.

CDR3 protein	CDR3 DNA	clone size	D gene	V gene	J gene
CASSTQGEEQYF	TGTGCCAGTAGTACCCAGGGGGAAGAGCAGTACTTC	-	TRBD1	TRBV19	TRBJ2-7
CATSRAGMSNQPQHF	TGTGCCACCAGCAGAGCAGGGATGAGTAATCAGCCCCAGCATTTT	-	-	TRBV15	TRBJ1-5
CASSLLGVAYEQYF	TGTGCCAGCAGTTTACTAGGGGTCGCCTACGAGCAGTACTTC	-	-	TRBV28	TRBJ2-7
CASSQDKRGQVNTEAFF	TGCGCCAGCAGCCAAGATAAACGGGGACAGGTGAACACTGAAGCTTTCTTT	few	TRBD1	TRBV4-1	TRBJ1-1
CASSLRQGPGNTIYF	TGTGCCAGCAGCCTGCGACAGGGACCTGGAAACACCATATATTTT	few	TRBD1	TRBV7-9	TRBJ1-3
CASRRLAGALETQYF	TGTGCCAGCAGGAGACTAGCGGGGGCCCTAGAGACCCAGTACTTC	-	TRBD2	TRBV6-5	TRBJ2-5
CASIRQGLAGKEQFF	TGTGCCAGCATCCGACAGGGACTAGCGGGTAAGGAGCAGTTCTTC	few	TRBD2	TRBV13	TRBJ2-1
CATRGRRTGGNYGYTF	TGTGCCACCAGAGGGAGACGGACAGGGGGGAATTATGGCTACACCTTC	-	TRBD1	TRBV15	TRBJ1-2
CAISSGASTDTQYF	TGTGCCATCTCTAGCGGGGCAAGCACAGATACGCAGTATTTT	-	TRBD2	TRBV10-3	TRBJ2-3
CASSPGATNEKLFF	TGTGCCAGCAGCCCGGGGGCAACTAATGAAAAACTGTTTTTT	-	-	TRBV28	TRBJ1-4
CASSQGQGPYEQYF	TGCGCCAGCTCCCAAGGACAGGGCCCCTACGAGCAGTACTTC	-	TRBD1	TRBV5-1	TRBJ2-7
CAWSGTGARSPLHF	TGTGCCTGGAGTGGGACAGGGGCGAGATCACCCCTCCACTTT	-	TRBD1	TRBV30	TRBJ1-6
CASSPGQGVRQPQHF	TGCGCCAGCAGCCCGGGACAGGGAGTCCGTCAGCCCCAGCATTTT	few	TRBD1	TRBV6-5	TRBJ1-5
CATSGTETYEQYF	TGTGCCACTTCCGGGACTGAAACCTACGAGCAGTACTTC	-	-	TRBV7-9	TRBJ2-7
CASSLLGGYEQYF	TGTGCCAGCAGCTTACTGGGAGGCTACGAGCAGTACTTC	few	-	TRBV7-9	TRBJ2-7
CAWSRGSGPSYEQYF	TGTGCCTGGAGTCGAGGGAGCGGGCCCTCCTACGAGCAGTACTTC	-	-	TRBV30	TRBJ2-7
CASSISGDYYNEQFF	TGTGCCAGTAGTATTTCGGGGGACTATTACAATGAGCAGTTCTTC	-	TRBD2	TRBV19	TRBJ2-1
CASSSLQGRNEQFF	TGCGCCAGCAGCTCCCTACAGGGTCGCAATGAGCAGTTCTTC	few	-	TRBV5-1	TRBJ2-1
CASSEGQGAQPQHF	TGTGCCAGCAGTGAGGGACAGGGGGCTCAGCCCCAGCATTTT	few	TRBD1	TRBV9	TRBJ1-5
CAWSPSRGETQYF	TGTGCCTGGAGCCCCTCGCGGGGGGAGACCCAGTACTTC	-	TRBD2	TRBV30	TRBJ2-5
CASSTRDSSNEKLFF	TGTGCCAGCAGTACCCGGGACAGTTCTAATGAAAAACTGTTTTTT	-	TRBD1	TRBV6-1	TRBJ1-4
CASSLAGLNYGYTF	TGTGCCAGCAGTTTGGCAGGACTTAACTATGGCTACACCTTC	-	-	TRBV28	TRBJ1-2
CAWSTDRTGSNYGYTF	TGTGCCTGGAGCACCGACCGAACAGGGTCCAACTATGGCTACACCTTC	few	-	TRBV30	TRBJ1-2
CASSHSGIKGYGYTF	TGTGCCAGCAGCCATTCCGGGATAAAAGGGTATGGCTACACCTTC	-	-	TRBV5-4	TRBJ1-2
CASSSYGLARVEQFF	TGTGCCAGCAGCTCCTACGGACTAGCTCGGGTTGAGCAGTTCTTC	-	TRBD2	TRBV28	TRBJ2-1
CASSLDGRATDTQYF	TGCGCCAGCAGCTTGGATGGCAGGGCTACAGATACGCAGTATTTT	-	-	TRBV5-1	TRBJ2-3
CSGTRVPNTEAFF	TGCAGCGGCACCAGGGTTCCCAACACTGAAGCTTTCTTT	few	-	TRBV29-1	TRBJ1-1
CASSLGNYEQYF	TGTGCCAGCAGCTTAGGTAACTACGAGCAGTACTTC	-	-	TRBV11-2	TRBJ2-7
CASSLWGVGGNQPQHF	TGTGCCAGCAGTTTATGGGGGGTCGGGGGTAATCAGCCCCAGCATTTT	few	-	TRBV28	TRBJ1-5
CASSPEFGTGSDNEQFF	TGTGCCAGCAGCCCAGAATTCGGGACAGGGTCCGACAATGAGCAGTTCTTC	few	TRBD1	TRBV9	TRBJ2-1
CASSSDRGNEQFF	TGTGCCAGCAGTAGCGACAGGGGGAATGAGCAGTTCTTC	few	TRBD1	TRBV6-5	TRBJ2-1
CSVSVTPRGNPYEQYF	TGCAGCGTCTCGGTCACCCCAAGGGGGAACCCCTACGAGCAGTACTTC	-	-	TRBV29-1	TRBJ2-7
CASSTFGRGAYEQYF	TGTGCCAGCAGCACCTTCGGACGGGGAGCCTACGAGCAGTACTTC	-	-	TRBV28	TRBJ2-7
CASRGRRFNVYEQYF	TGTGCCAGCAGGGGGCGGCGGTTTAACGTCTACGAGCAGTACTTC	-	-	TRBV28	TRBJ2-7
CASSLAYRTSGSSTQFF	TGTGCCAGCAGCTTAGCATACCGGACTAGCGGGAGTTCGACGCAGTTCTTC	-	TRBD2	TRBV11-2	TRBJ2-1
CASKLAGVEQFF	TGTGCCAGCAAACTAGCGGGAGTTGAGCAGTTCTTC	-	TRBD2	TRBV2	TRBJ2-1
CASSPRVRVEQFF	TGTGCCAGCAGCCCTAGGGTGAGGGTAGAGCAGTTCTTC	few	-	TRBV7-2	TRBJ2-1